This is a list of T cell receptor beta chains from one sample in a study of blood T cell repertoires in COVID-19. Profiled with immunoSEQ multiplex PCR; TCRdb holds only in-frame clones, not every one. Here the sample spans some 250,000 clones, roughly 90% being singletons. Sequencing was performed on peripheral blood. The receptor set was obtained from a man aged 25 to 45 with active or convalescent COVID-19. Both conserved end residues are part of each CDR3. Each record gives: D gene, J gene, clone size, V gene, CDR3 protein, CDR3 DNA. The D gene is left open where the match is weak. The size entry is marked missing in some rows and otherwise reads once, few, many or a size class.

d_call: .; j_call: TRBJ1-4; clone_size: few; v_call: TRBV6-5; cdr3_aa: CASSSSATNEKLFF; cdr3_nt: TGTGCCAGCAGTTCCAGTGCAACTAATGAAAAACTGTTTTTT
d_call: .; j_call: TRBJ1-5; clone_size: .; v_call: TRBV19; cdr3_aa: CASSIDRSPNQPQHF; cdr3_nt: TGTGCCAGTAGTATCGACAGAAGCCCCAATCAGCCCCAGCATTTT
d_call: TRBD1; j_call: TRBJ2-7; clone_size: .; v_call: TRBV29-1; cdr3_aa: CSVELRQGYEQYF; cdr3_nt: TGCAGCGTTGAGTTGAGACAGGGGTACGAGCAGTACTTC
d_call: TRBD1; j_call: TRBJ1-1; clone_size: .; v_call: TRBV19; cdr3_aa: CASSITGANTEAFF; cdr3_nt: TGTGCCAGTAGTATAACAGGGGCTAACACTGAAGCTTTCTTT
d_call: .; j_call: TRBJ1-4; clone_size: .; v_call: TRBV4-3; cdr3_aa: CASSHELGRLEKLFF; cdr3_nt: TGCGCCAGCAGCCACGAACTTGGTCGGTTAGAAAAACTGTTTTTT
d_call: .; j_call: TRBJ1-1; clone_size: .; v_call: TRBV5-1; cdr3_aa: CASSTPGGEAFF; cdr3_nt: TGCGCCAGCAGCACCCCTGGGGGGGAAGCTTTCTTT
d_call: TRBD1; j_call: TRBJ2-7; clone_size: .; v_call: TRBV18; cdr3_aa: CASSPGTGLDEQYF; cdr3_nt: TGTGCCAGCTCACCAGGGACAGGGCTGGACGAGCAGTACTTC
d_call: TRBD1; j_call: TRBJ1-1; clone_size: .; v_call: TRBV6-4; cdr3_aa: CASSQGAITEAFF; cdr3_nt: TGTGCCAGCAGCCAGGGGGCCATCACTGAAGCTTTCTTT
d_call: TRBD1; j_call: TRBJ2-2; clone_size: .; v_call: TRBV2; cdr3_aa: CASRPTGLATGELFF; cdr3_nt: TGTGCCAGCAGGCCGACAGGGCTAGCCACCGGGGAGCTGTTTTTT
d_call: TRBD1; j_call: TRBJ2-7; clone_size: .; v_call: TRBV5-1; cdr3_aa: CASSLGGQGYEQYF; cdr3_nt: TGCGCCAGCAGCTTGGGCGGACAGGGCTACGAGCAGTACTTC
d_call: TRBD1; j_call: TRBJ1-5; clone_size: .; v_call: TRBV15; cdr3_aa: CATSRDRVSNQPQHF; cdr3_nt: TGTGCCACCAGCAGGGACAGGGTTAGCAATCAGCCCCAGCATTTT
d_call: TRBD2; j_call: TRBJ2-3; clone_size: .; v_call: TRBV5-1; cdr3_aa: CASRLAGPTDTQYF; cdr3_nt: TGCGCCAGCCGGCTAGCGGGCCCGACAGATACGCAGTATTTT
d_call: .; j_call: TRBJ1-6; clone_size: .; v_call: TRBV6-1; cdr3_aa: CASSEGTANSPLHF; cdr3_nt: TGTGCCAGCAGTGAAGGGACAGCTAATTCACCCCTCCACTTT
d_call: TRBD1; j_call: TRBJ1-1; clone_size: few; v_call: TRBV30; cdr3_aa: CAWSRTGMNTEAFF; cdr3_nt: TGTGCCTGGAGTAGGACAGGTATGAACACTGAAGCTTTCTTT
d_call: TRBD1; j_call: TRBJ1-1; clone_size: .; v_call: TRBV7-9; cdr3_aa: CASSLGPGTGRRNTEAFF; cdr3_nt: TGTGCCAGCAGCTTGGGACCCGGGACAGGGCGAAGGAACACTGAAGCTTTCTTT
d_call: .; j_call: TRBJ1-5; clone_size: .; v_call: TRBV19; cdr3_aa: CASSLTVIDQPQHF; cdr3_nt: TGTGCCAGTAGTTTGACAGTGATAGATCAGCCCCAGCATTTT
d_call: TRBD1; j_call: TRBJ2-2; clone_size: once; v_call: TRBV5-1; cdr3_aa: CASSSWTGATGELFF; cdr3_nt: TGCGCCAGCAGCTCGTGGACAGGAGCCACCGGGGAGCTGTTTTTT
d_call: .; j_call: TRBJ2-7; clone_size: .; v_call: TRBV2; cdr3_aa: CASKETGSSYEQYF; cdr3_nt: TGTGCCAGCAAGGAGACTGGGAGCTCCTACGAGCAGTACTTC
d_call: TRBD2; j_call: TRBJ2-4; clone_size: .; v_call: TRBV11-2; cdr3_aa: CASSPWRGLAKNIQYF; cdr3_nt: TGTGCCAGCAGCCCCTGGCGGGGGTTAGCCAAAAACATTCAGTACTTC
d_call: .; j_call: TRBJ1-1; clone_size: .; v_call: TRBV10-3; cdr3_aa: CAISERGTTNTEAFF; cdr3_nt: TGTGCCATCAGTGAGAGGGGGACAACGAACACTGAAGCTTTCTTT
d_call: TRBD1; j_call: TRBJ2-1; clone_size: .; v_call: TRBV30; cdr3_aa: CAWSSAGGPGIRDEQFF; cdr3_nt: TGTGCCTGGAGCTCGGCAGGGGGCCCTGGGATCAGGGATGAGCAGTTCTTC
d_call: TRBD2; j_call: TRBJ2-3; clone_size: .; v_call: TRBV13; cdr3_aa: CASSLQRGVGTDTQYF; cdr3_nt: TGTGCCAGCAGCTTACAACGGGGGGTCGGGACAGATACGCAGTATTTT
d_call: .; j_call: TRBJ2-3; clone_size: .; v_call: TRBV10-2; cdr3_aa: CASRVGLDTQYF; cdr3_nt: TGCGCCAGCAGGGTGGGGCTAGATACGCAGTATTTT
d_call: TRBD1; j_call: TRBJ2-7; clone_size: .; v_call: TRBV6-5; cdr3_aa: CASSRDSSSYEQYF; cdr3_nt: TGTGCCAGCAGCCGGGACAGTAGCTCCTACGAGCAGTACTTC
d_call: .; j_call: TRBJ2-7; clone_size: .; v_call: TRBV2; cdr3_aa: CASRVRDNYEQYF; cdr3_nt: TGTGCCAGCAGGGTCCGGGACAACTACGAGCAGTACTTC
d_call: TRBD1; j_call: TRBJ1-2; clone_size: .; v_call: TRBV2; cdr3_aa: CARWTGTLDGYTF; cdr3_nt: TGTGCCAGGTGGACAGGGACTTTGGATGGCTACACCTTC
d_call: .; j_call: TRBJ2-7; clone_size: few; v_call: TRBV7-2; cdr3_aa: CASSITGSLYYEQYF; cdr3_nt: TGTGCCAGCAGCATAACAGGGAGCCTTTACTACGAGCAGTACTTC
d_call: .; j_call: TRBJ1-1; clone_size: .; v_call: TRBV7-9; cdr3_aa: CASSLILSGEAFF; cdr3_nt: TGTGCCAGCAGCTTAATTTTGTCAGGTGAAGCTTTCTTT
d_call: .; j_call: TRBJ2-7; clone_size: .; v_call: TRBV5-4; cdr3_aa: CASSLVVQRDGSYEQYF; cdr3_nt: TGTGCCAGCAGCTTGGTAGTCCAGCGCGACGGCTCCTACGAGCAGTACTTC
d_call: TRBD2; j_call: TRBJ2-1; clone_size: .; v_call: TRBV3-1/TRBV3-2; cdr3_aa: CASSQLLGRGGEQFF; cdr3_nt: TGTGCCAGCAGCCAGTTATTAGGTCGGGGGGGTGAGCAGTTCTTC
d_call: .; j_call: TRBJ1-1; clone_size: .; v_call: TRBV2; cdr3_aa: CASNQGTPNTEAFF; cdr3_nt: TGTGCCAGCAACCAAGGGACACCTAACACTGAAGCTTTCTTT
d_call: .; j_call: TRBJ1-5; clone_size: .; v_call: TRBV27; cdr3_aa: CASSLQVDQPQHF; cdr3_nt: TGTGCCAGCAGTTTACAGGTGGATCAGCCCCAGCATTTT
d_call: TRBD2; j_call: TRBJ2-1; clone_size: .; v_call: TRBV6-7; cdr3_aa: CASSSRLAGHNEQFF; cdr3_nt: TGTGCCAGCAGTTCCAGACTAGCGGGCCACAATGAGCAGTTCTTC
d_call: .; j_call: TRBJ1-1; clone_size: .; v_call: TRBV9; cdr3_aa: CASSVDGGGNTEAFF; cdr3_nt: TGTGCCAGCAGCGTAGATGGGGGAGGGAACACTGAAGCTTTCTTT
d_call: TRBD1; j_call: TRBJ1-1; clone_size: .; v_call: TRBV5-1; cdr3_aa: CASSLSTGGNTEAFF; cdr3_nt: TGCGCCAGCAGCTTGTCTACAGGGGGGAACACTGAAGCTTTCTTT
d_call: .; j_call: TRBJ1-2; clone_size: .; v_call: TRBV2; cdr3_aa: CASSQQVNYGYTF; cdr3_nt: TGTGCCAGCAGTCAACAGGTGAACTATGGCTACACCTTC
d_call: TRBD2; j_call: TRBJ2-3; clone_size: .; v_call: TRBV2; cdr3_aa: CASRGLVVDTQYF; cdr3_nt: TGTGCCAGCAGGGGACTAGTGGTAGATACGCAGTATTTT
d_call: TRBD2; j_call: TRBJ2-3; clone_size: .; v_call: TRBV6-5; cdr3_aa: CATHPLADLTDTQYF; cdr3_nt: TGTGCCACTCACCCCCTAGCGGACCTCACAGATACGCAGTATTTT
d_call: .; j_call: TRBJ1-3; clone_size: .; v_call: TRBV6-4; cdr3_aa: CARKEWSSGNTIYF; cdr3_nt: TGTGCCAGGAAAGAGTGGAGCTCTGGAAACACCATATATTTT
d_call: .; j_call: TRBJ1-2; clone_size: .; v_call: TRBV6-5; cdr3_aa: CASSPGPGTYYGYTF; cdr3_nt: TGTGCCAGCAGTCCCGGACCAGGGACTTACTATGGCTACACCTTC
d_call: TRBD2; j_call: TRBJ2-3; clone_size: .; v_call: TRBV20-1; cdr3_aa: CSANDELAGGPGTQYF; cdr3_nt: TGCAGTGCTAATGATGAACTAGCGGGGGGGCCCGGCACGCAGTATTTT
d_call: TRBD2; j_call: TRBJ2-1; clone_size: few; v_call: TRBV7-2; cdr3_aa: CASSWGGAYNEQFF; cdr3_nt: TGTGCCAGCAGCTGGGGGGGAGCTTACAATGAGCAGTTCTTC
d_call: .; j_call: TRBJ1-1; clone_size: .; v_call: TRBV7-9; cdr3_aa: CASSRRQTMNTEAFF; cdr3_nt: TGTGCCAGCAGCCGACGACAGACAATGAACACTGAAGCTTTCTTT
d_call: .; j_call: TRBJ1-1; clone_size: once; v_call: TRBV12-3/TRBV12-4; cdr3_aa: CASRRLENTEAFF; cdr3_nt: TGTGCCAGCAGGCGATTAGAGAACACTGAAGCTTTCTTT
d_call: .; j_call: TRBJ1-1; clone_size: few; v_call: TRBV4-3; cdr3_aa: CASSQDNPHMGGIGKNTEAFF; cdr3_nt: TGCGCCAGCAGCCAAGATAACCCTCATATGGGGGGAATCGGGAAGAACACTGAAGCTTTCTTT
d_call: .; j_call: TRBJ1-4; clone_size: .; v_call: TRBV6-2/TRBV6-3; cdr3_aa: CASSIFGGWGSNEKLFF; cdr3_nt: TGTGCCAGCAGCATCTTCGGGGGATGGGGTTCTAATGAAAAACTGTTTTTT
d_call: .; j_call: TRBJ2-2; clone_size: .; v_call: TRBV10-2; cdr3_aa: CASSGTASNTGELFF; cdr3_nt: TGCGCCAGCAGTGGGACAGCTTCGAACACCGGGGAGCTGTTTTTT
d_call: TRBD2; j_call: TRBJ2-1; clone_size: once; v_call: TRBV10-2; cdr3_aa: CASSELVAGRDEQFF; cdr3_nt: TGCGCCAGCAGTGAGTTGGTAGCGGGGAGGGATGAGCAGTTCTTC
d_call: .; j_call: TRBJ2-7; clone_size: .; v_call: TRBV12-3/TRBV12-4; cdr3_aa: CASSQGLYEQYF; cdr3_nt: TGTGCCAGCAGTCAGGGACTCTACGAGCAGTACTTC
d_call: TRBD1; j_call: TRBJ2-1; clone_size: .; v_call: TRBV18; cdr3_aa: CASSRQGNEQFF; cdr3_nt: TGTGCCAGCTCACGACAGGGAAATGAGCAGTTCTTC
d_call: TRBD1; j_call: TRBJ1-2; clone_size: .; v_call: TRBV2; cdr3_aa: CASGGQQANYGYTF; cdr3_nt: TGTGCCAGCGGGGGACAGCAGGCCAACTATGGCTACACCTTC
d_call: .; j_call: TRBJ1-2; clone_size: .; v_call: TRBV19; cdr3_aa: CASSGQTTYGYTF; cdr3_nt: TGTGCCAGTAGTGGGCAGACCACTTATGGCTACACCTTC
d_call: .; j_call: TRBJ2-7; clone_size: .; v_call: TRBV6-5; cdr3_aa: CASRSPRVFYEQYF; cdr3_nt: TGTGCCAGCAGATCCCCACGAGTCTTCTACGAGCAGTACTTC